One sample yielded the 29 T cell receptor beta chains listed below, sequenced in a study of blood T cells in healthy people across ages. A second PCR of roughly 6 to 12 cycles used a sample-barcoded 5' primer and a J-beta primer mix. Each CDR3 protein gets one entry after TCRdb re-called the 5' RACE reads with MiXCR. The table has 700,000 to 850,000 distinct CDR3 sequences, 53% seen once. Material for sequencing was blood. These receptors were obtained from an elderly man in good health.

The chain recombines TRBV24-1 with TRBJ2-3; no clear D gene. CDR1 and CDR2 (germline): KGHDR, SFDVKD. CDR3 length equals 15 residues. The V and J ends lost 5 bases and 0 bases respectively, with 11 bases between them. Written as DNA, the CDR3 is TGTGCCACCAGTGGCCTGGAGCTTAGCACAGATACGCAGTATTTT. Its protein product is CATSGLELSTDTQYF.

This clonotype occurred a few times. The J gene is TRBJ2-3, the V gene TRBV10-3, with TRBD2 identical over 8 bases. This CDR3 spans 14 amino acids. Losses at the gene ends were 6 bases for V and 0 bases for J; bases not matched to a gene: 2. Germline values: CDR1 ENHRY, CDR2 SYGVKD. The CDR3 sequence: CAIRPSGSTDTQYF. CDR3 in DNA: TGTGCCATCAGGCCTAGCGGGAGCACAGATACGCAGTATTTT.

This clonotype is a singleton in its sample. The chain uses TRBV20-1 and TRBJ1-2; D uncertain. Per the germline V gene, CDR1 is DFQATT and CDR2 is SNEGSKA (reference sequence). V was cut by 0 bases and J by 4 bases, with 18 bases left in between. The CDR3 is made up of 16 amino acids. The chain's CDR3 is CSARDIKDSRFYGYTF. The CDR3 DNA is TGCAGTGCTAGAGATATTAAGGACTCTCGGTTCTATGGCTACACCTTC.

This sequence joins TRBV24-1 and TRBJ2-7; D call uncertain. The germline V gene encodes CDR1 KGHDR and CDR2 SFDVKD. V was pared by 4 bases and J by 6 bases, with 9 bases between. This CDR3 is built from 12 residues. CDR3 DNA: TGTGCCACCAGTGACCGTCCGGGCGAGCAGTACTTC. It specifies CATSDRPGEQYF.

The chain couples TRBV27 to TRBJ2-1; TRBD1 or TRBD2 may be the D gene (6 bases each). The V end lost 5 bases, the J end lost 9 bases, and 35 bases lay between the germline ends. Germline V gene data show CDR1 as MNHEY and CDR2 as SMNVEV (reference sequence). The CDR3 has 20 amino acids. CDR3 DNA: TGTGCCAGCAGTCTAGTTCGGAGGGGGAGCGACGTGGAGGTTGGGGGTGAGCAGTTCTTC. This gives the protein CASSLVRRGSDVEVGGEQFF.

This chain uses TRBV7-2 with TRBJ2-4; weak D call: TRBD1 (6 bases). The J call is in doubt because the DNA end fits TRBJ2-7 better. The CDR3 length is 15 residues. Germline CDR1 SGHTA, CDR2 FQGNSA. The CDR3 DNA is TGTGCCAGCAGCCCCCGAACAAACAGGGTTTACGAGCAGTACTTC. Its translation: CASSPRTNRVYEQYF.

CDR3 nucleotides: TGTGCCAGCAGTGGGGGACTAGCGGGTTTCCGTGAGCAGTACTTC. It codes for CASSGGLAGFREQYF. The chain recombines TRBV27 with TRBJ2-7, with 12 bases identical to TRBD2. V shed 5 bases, J shed 7 bases, and the junction held 9 bases outside the gene matches. CDR3 size: 15 residues. In germline, CDR1 is MNHEY, CDR2 SMNVEV (reference sequence).

The J gene is TRBJ2-3, the V gene TRBV2; TRBD2 matches at 12 bases. CDR1 is SNHLY and CDR2 is FYNNEI in the germline V gene. CDR3 length equals 17 residues. The V and J ends lost 5 bases and 5 bases, in that order; junction bases with no gene match: 11. The CDR3 sequence is CASSPGPSGRAEDTQYF. Written as DNA, the CDR3 is TGTGCCAGCAGTCCCGGGCCTAGCGGGAGGGCGGAAGATACGCAGTATTTT.

The chain carries TRBV6-1 and TRBJ2-1; D unresolved. V was cut by 4 bases and J by 6 bases, with 16 bases left in between. Germline V gene data show CDR1 as MNHNS and CDR2 as SASEGT. CDR3 size: 15 residues. The CDR3 nucleotides are TGTGCCAGCAGTGGGCAGCTCCATCCATCCAATGAGCAGTTCTTC. Amino acid sequence: CASSGQLHPSNEQFF.

This clonotype has only a few counts. The gene calls are TRBV12-3 or TRBV12-4 and TRBJ2-7; 8 bases agree with TRBD1. The DNA end is more similar to TRBJ2-5, so the J call may be wrong. The CDR3 is made up of 15 amino acids. CDR3 region: CASSLSGGRGETQYF. The CDR3 nucleotides read TGTGCCAGCAGTTTATCAGGGGGCCGCGGCGAGACCCAGTACTTC.

The chain joins TRBV20-1 to TRBJ1-1; D is uncertain. CDR3 size: 12 residues. CDR1 and CDR2 (germline): DFQATT, SNEGSKA (reference sequence). Trimming shortened V by 2 bases and J by 1 base, and 5 bases separated the two germline ends. CDR3 sequence: CSARTPNTEAFF. CDR3 coding DNA: TGCAGTGCTAGAACACCGAACACTGAAGCTTTCTTT.

Notes on this clonotype: Compared with germline, one end of the junction differs, possibly owing to a read error. The J gene is TRBJ2-7, the V gene TRBV6-5; D unclear. Germline V gene sequence: CDR1 MNHEY, CDR2 SVGAGI. CDR3 size: 11 residues. CDR3 in amino acids: CAGSANYEQYF. The CDR3 DNA reads TGTGCCGGCAGCGCTAACTACGAGCAGTACTTC.

This clonotype turned up a few times. The chain couples TRBV29-1 to TRBJ2-7; tentatively, D is TRBD1 (6 bases). Per germline, CDR1 SQVTM and CDR2 ANQGSEA. The V end was cut by 6 bases, the J end by 3 bases, with 18 bases between. The CDR3 loop spans 14 amino acids. The CDR3 is CSVYQGQPFYEQYF. The DNA for the CDR3 is TGCAGCGTCTACCAAGGACAGCCCTTCTACGAGCAGTACTTC.

The chain has TRBV11-2 and TRBJ1-5; tentatively, D is TRBD1 (6 bases). Trimming removed 6 bases at V and 1 base at J, with 13 bases between. The germline V gene encodes CDR1 SGHAT and CDR2 FQNNGV. This CDR3 spans 15 amino acids. The CDR3 spells CASRMGGASNQPQHF. The CDR3 nucleotides read TGTGCCAGCAGGATGGGGGGGGCCAGCAATCAGCCCCAGCATTTT.

In this sample, this clonotype turned up a few times. This sequence joins TRBV20-1 and TRBJ2-1; either TRBD1 or TRBD2 may fit D (7 bases each). Germline V gene sequence: CDR1 DFQATT, CDR2 SNEGSKA (reference sequence). Deletions cut 3 bases from V and 5 bases from J, with 17 bases between. The CDR3 runs to 15 residues. The CDR3 protein is CSASSGGRANNEQFF. The CDR3 nucleotides read TGCAGTGCTAGTTCAGGGGGGAGGGCCAACAATGAGCAGTTCTTC.

This clonotype was recorded a few times. This chain joins TRBV14 and TRBJ2-1; unclear D gene. Germline V gene sequence: CDR1 SGHDN, CDR2 FVKESK. V shed 0 bases and J shed 9 bases, with 3 bases lying between them. The CDR3 totals 11 residues. The CDR3 DNA reads TGTGCCAGCAGCCAAGAGTTTGAGCAGTTCTTC. It yields the protein CASSQEFEQFF.

A few counts support this clonotype. The V gene is TRBV6-6, the J gene TRBJ2-1; TRBD2 agrees at 8 bases. V shed 5 bases and J 8 bases; nucleotides not matched to a gene: 8. Per the germline V gene, CDR1 is MNHNY and CDR2 is SVGAGI (reference sequence). This CDR3 region has 14 residues. CDR3 sequence (DNA): TGTGCCAGCAGTCACGGGGTAGCGGGGCATGAGCAGTTCTTC. Protein product: CASSHGVAGHEQFF.

The V gene is TRBV2, the J gene TRBJ1-6; TRBD1 matches at 10 bases. Germline V gene lookup returns CDR1 SNHLY and CDR2 FYNNEI. Trimming took 6 bases from V and 9 from J; bases not matched to a gene: 5. The CDR3 length is 14 residues. The CDR3 region has the DNA TGTGCCAGCAGGGGGACAGGGGATGGTTCACCCCTCCACTTT. Translating gives CASRGTGDGSPLHF.

The chain recombines TRBV7-2 with TRBJ2-6; D may match TRBD1 or TRBD2 (5 bases each). The germline gives CDR1 SGHTA, CDR2 FQGNSA. The CDR3 spans 18 residues. Trimming removed 5 bases at V and 0 bases at J, with 17 bases between. The CDR3 DNA reads as TGTGCCAGCAGCCTACGGGACGGACCTAACTCTGGGGCCAACGTCCTGACTTTC. Protein: CASSLRDGPNSGANVLTF.

The chain employs TRBV7-9 and TRBJ1-2; D uncertain. V was clipped by 3 bases and J by 3 bases, with 11 bases between them. The CDR3 spans 14 residues. Germline loops: CDR1 SEHNR, CDR2 FQNEAQ (reference sequence). The CDR3 sequence: CASSFVGSYYGYTF. The CDR3 nucleotides are TGTGCCAGCAGCTTCGTAGGGAGCTACTATGGCTACACCTTC. The variable domain in full, completed from reference TRBV7-9 and TRBJ1-2, reads DTGVSQNPRHKITKRGQNVTFRCDPISEHNRLYWYRQTLGQGPEFLTYFQNEAQLEKSRLLSDRFSAERPKGSFSTLEIQRTEQGDSAMYLCASSFVGSYYGYTFGSGTRLTVV.

The chain uses TRBV6-5 and TRBJ2-6; D unresolved. Between the trimmed V and J ends, which lost 2 bases and 0 bases, there was a span of 5 bases. From germline, CDR1 is MNHEY and CDR2 SVGAGI. This CDR3 has 15 residues. In nucleotides, the CDR3 is TGTGCCAGCAGTTACCTTTCCTCTGGGGCCAACGTCCTGACTTTC. Residues: CASSYLSSGANVLTF.

The chain joins TRBV11-2 to TRBJ2-5, with D uncertain. The J call may be incorrect, as the DNA end agrees better with TRBJ2-7. From germline, CDR1 is SGHAT and CDR2 FQNNGV. The CDR3 spans 13 residues. CDR3 region: CASSRGVNYEQYF. The CDR3 DNA follows: TGTGCCAGCAGTCGTGGGGTCAACTACGAGCAGTACTTC.

This clonotype has only a few counts. The chain uses TRBV24-1 and TRBJ2-6, with 7 bases aligning to TRBD1. Germline V gives CDR1 KGHDR, CDR2 SFDVKD. V was pared by 3 bases and J by 0 bases, with 1 base of the junction left unmatched. CDR3 size: 16 residues. CDR3 bases: TGTGCCACCAGTGATCCAGGGGGCTCTGGGGCCAACGTCCTGACTTTC. This gives the protein CATSDPGGSGANVLTF.

The chain couples TRBV15 to TRBJ2-7; 9 bases align to TRBD2. The J segment lost 6 bases and the V segment lost 4 bases, leaving 10 bases of the junction unmatched. In germline, CDR1 is LNHNV, CDR2 YYDKDF (reference sequence). The length of the CDR3 is 15 residues. The CDR3 DNA reads as TGTGCCACCAGCACCCCCGGGACTAGCAACAGCGAGCAGTACTTC. Protein sequence: CATSTPGTSNSEQYF.

The rearrangement uses TRBV3-1 and TRBJ2-7, with a possible D match to TRBD2 (6 bases). Trimming pared 0 bases from V and 4 bases from J, leaving 16 bases between. Germline-derived CDR1 and CDR2 are LGHDT and YNNKEL (reference sequence). The CDR3 has 16 residues. The CDR3 reads CASSQERGHAGYEQYF. The DNA for the CDR3 is TGTGCCAGCAGCCAAGAACGGGGCCACGCGGGATACGAGCAGTACTTC.

The V and J genes are TRBV2 and TRBJ2-3; no clear D gene. The CDR3 covers 14 residues. Germline V CDR1 and CDR2: SNHLY, FYNNEI. Deletions cut 7 bases from V and 1 base from J, with 12 bases between. The CDR3 protein is CASNIRWGTDTQYF. The CDR3 bases are TGTGCCAGCAACATCCGCTGGGGCACAGATACGCAGTATTTT. The entire variable domain, with the rest obtained from reference TRBV2 and TRBJ2-3, is as follows: EPEVTQTPSHQVTQMGQEVILRCVPISNHLYFYWYRQILGQKVEFLVSFYNNEISEKSEIFDDQFSVERPDGSNFTLKIRSTKLEDSAMYFCASNIRWGTDTQYFGPGTRLTVL.

This clonotype occurred a few times. The J gene is TRBJ2-1, the V gene TRBV20-1, with a weak D call TRBD2 (6 bases). Germline assignment: CDR1 DFQATT and CDR2 SNEGSKA (reference sequence). CDR3 size: 12 residues. Here the CDR3 reads CSVGGPDMEQFF. CDR3 DNA: TGCAGCGTGGGAGGCCCCGATATGGAGCAGTTCTTC.

The CDR3 coding sequence is TGCAGCGTTACCAGGGGGCAGGATGAGCAGTTCTTC. Protein product: CSVTRGQDEQFF. The chain uses TRBV29-1 and TRBJ2-1, with TRBD1 matching over 8 bases. This CDR3 has 12 amino acids. The trim removed 5 bases at V and 8 bases at J, leaving 5 bases unmatched. Germline CDR1 is SQVTM and CDR2 is ANQGSEA.

This rearrangement joins TRBV7-6 to TRBJ2-1, with TRBD1 identical over 11 bases. The germline CDR1 and CDR2 sequences are SGHVS and FNYEAQ. This CDR3 spans 16 amino acids. J lost 4 bases, V lost 4 bases, and 6 bases had no gene match. CDR3 in amino acids: CASSSWDRGAYNEQFF. DNA for the CDR3: TGTGCCAGCAGCTCCTGGGACAGGGGGGCTTACAATGAGCAGTTCTTC.